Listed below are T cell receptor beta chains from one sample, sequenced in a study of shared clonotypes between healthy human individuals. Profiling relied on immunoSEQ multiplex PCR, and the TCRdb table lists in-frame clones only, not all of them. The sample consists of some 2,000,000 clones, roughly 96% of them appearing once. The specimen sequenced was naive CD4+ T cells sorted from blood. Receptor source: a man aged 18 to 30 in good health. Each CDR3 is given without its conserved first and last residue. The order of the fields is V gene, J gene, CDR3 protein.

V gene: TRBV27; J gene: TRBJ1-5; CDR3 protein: ASSFINQPQH
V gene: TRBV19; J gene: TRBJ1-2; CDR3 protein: ASSISINYGYT
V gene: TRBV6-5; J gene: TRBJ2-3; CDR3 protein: ASSPGQGTDTQY
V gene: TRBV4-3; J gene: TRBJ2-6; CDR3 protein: ASSQHDRAGANVLT
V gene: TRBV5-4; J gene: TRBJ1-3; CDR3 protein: ASSLISSGNTIY
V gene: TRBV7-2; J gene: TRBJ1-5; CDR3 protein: ASSLVGVDSNQPQH
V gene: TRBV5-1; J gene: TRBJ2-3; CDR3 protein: ASSFGTDTDTQY
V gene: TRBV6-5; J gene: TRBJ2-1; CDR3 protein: ASSYSSTSGGNEQF
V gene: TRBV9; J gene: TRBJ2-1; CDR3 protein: ASSSRLAGYNEQF
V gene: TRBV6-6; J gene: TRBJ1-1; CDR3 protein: ASSYSWWNTEAF
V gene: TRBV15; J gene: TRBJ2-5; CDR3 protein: ATSRDSKGWRGETQY
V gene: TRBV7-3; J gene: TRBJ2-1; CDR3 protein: ASKVDRGYNEQF
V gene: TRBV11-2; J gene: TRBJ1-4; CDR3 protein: ASSFPDRYNEKLF
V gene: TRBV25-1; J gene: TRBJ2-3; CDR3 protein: ASSEIGQAGADTQY
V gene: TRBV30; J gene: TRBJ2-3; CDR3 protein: AWRGLGDTQY
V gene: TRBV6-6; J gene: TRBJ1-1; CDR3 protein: ASSYWDRNTEAF
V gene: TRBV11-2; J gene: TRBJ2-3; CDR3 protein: ASSLVGAGEGDTQY
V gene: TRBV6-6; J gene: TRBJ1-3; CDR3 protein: ASSSTASSGNTIY
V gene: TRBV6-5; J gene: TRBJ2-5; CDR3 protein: ASSYSTGKGETQY
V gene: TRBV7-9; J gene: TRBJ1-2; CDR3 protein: ASSPEVYGYT
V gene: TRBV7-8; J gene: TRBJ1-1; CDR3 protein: ASSLLRNTEAF
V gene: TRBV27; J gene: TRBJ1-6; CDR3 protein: ASSHRQGVNSPLH
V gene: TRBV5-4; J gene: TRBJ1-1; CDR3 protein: ASSLGGGRNTEAF
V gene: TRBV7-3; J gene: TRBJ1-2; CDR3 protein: ASSLQGTGYT
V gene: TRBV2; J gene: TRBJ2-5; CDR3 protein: ASLQGVRETQY
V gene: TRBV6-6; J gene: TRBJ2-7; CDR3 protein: ASSSGQGAYEQY
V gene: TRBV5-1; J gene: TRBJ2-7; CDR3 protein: ASSLKGLDEQY
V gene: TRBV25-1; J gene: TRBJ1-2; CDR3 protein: ASSRQGLGYT
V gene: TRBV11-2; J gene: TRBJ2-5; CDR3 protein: ASSAMTGFGGETQY
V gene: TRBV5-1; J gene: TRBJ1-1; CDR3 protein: ASSLGPANTEAF